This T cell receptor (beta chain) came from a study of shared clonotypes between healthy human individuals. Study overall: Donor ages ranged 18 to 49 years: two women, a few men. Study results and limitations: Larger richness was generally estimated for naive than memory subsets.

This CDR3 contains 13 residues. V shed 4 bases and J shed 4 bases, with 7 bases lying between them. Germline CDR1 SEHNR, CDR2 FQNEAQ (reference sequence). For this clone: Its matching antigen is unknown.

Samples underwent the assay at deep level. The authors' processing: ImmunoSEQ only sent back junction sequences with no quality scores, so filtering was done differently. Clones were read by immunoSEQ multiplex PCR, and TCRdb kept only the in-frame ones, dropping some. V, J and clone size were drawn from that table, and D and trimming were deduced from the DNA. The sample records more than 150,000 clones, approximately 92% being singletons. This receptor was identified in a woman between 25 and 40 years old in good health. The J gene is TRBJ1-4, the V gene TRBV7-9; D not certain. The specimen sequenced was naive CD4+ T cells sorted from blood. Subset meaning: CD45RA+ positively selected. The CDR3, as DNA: TGTGCCAGCAGCTCGAACTTTAATGAAAAACTGTTTTTT. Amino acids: CASSSNFNEKLFF.